This TCR beta chain was identified during a study of cytomegalovirus exposure and HLA in healthy donors. Study-wide findings and caveats: The authors later found HLA-associated TCR beta chains more clonally expanded than equally common others.

The PCR contained 60 Vbeta and 13 Jbeta primers. In the original processing: Counted up in a later analysis, unique TCR beta chains came to about 80 million, with around 9.9 million shared. Produced via immunoSEQ multiplex PCR; TCRdb's table is partial and in-frame only. From that table come the V and J calls and clone size; the DNA was used to work out D and trimming. This sample carries over 150,000 clones, roughly 74% of them seen once, and the ten largest clones take about 2.6%. Regarding this clone: No antigen is known for it.

Sequences were obtained from PBMCs. This clonotype originated in a man younger than 35 in good health and CMV-seronegative.

The CDR3 reads CASSIQETQYF. The CDR3 nucleotides read TGTGCCAGCTCCATCCAAGAGACCCAGTACTTC. The chain joins TRBV18 to TRBJ2-5; D is unresolved. The germline V gene has CDR1 KGHSH and CDR2 LQKENI. Trimming stripped 6 bases from V and 1 base from J, with 3 bases between. CDR3 length equals 11 residues.